The entry below describes one T cell receptor beta chain. Its antigen is currently unknown. This record comes from a study of cytomegalovirus exposure and HLA in healthy donors. Study-level background: Both the roughly 120 validation repertoires and the approximately 670 first-cohort repertoires used the same platform, as reported by a later analysis. General study findings and limits: Among TCR sequences, most were rare, though some public TCRs appeared in many donors. Researchers reported that three CMV-associated chains were confirmed in vitro as CMV antigen-specific. Associated with cytomegalovirus, according to the listing, were around 160 TCR beta chains.

Profiling relied on immunoSEQ multiplex PCR, and the TCRdb table lists in-frame clones only, not all of them. The sample includes around 200,000 clones, about 90% of them seen just once. The CDR3 length is 18 residues. The V and J ends lost 3 bases and 3 bases, in that order; junction bases with no gene match: 6. The germline V gene has CDR1 MDHEN and CDR2 SYDVKM. This chain connects TRBV28 to TRBJ2-6; TRBD1 agrees at 12 bases. Input material: PBMCs. The sequence came from a woman between 18 and 29 years old in good health and CMV-seronegative. Here the CDR3 reads CASSFLGQGAVGANVLTF. CDR3 nucleotide sequence: TGTGCCAGCAGTTTTTTGGGACAGGGGGCAGTTGGGGCCAACGTCCTGACTTTC.